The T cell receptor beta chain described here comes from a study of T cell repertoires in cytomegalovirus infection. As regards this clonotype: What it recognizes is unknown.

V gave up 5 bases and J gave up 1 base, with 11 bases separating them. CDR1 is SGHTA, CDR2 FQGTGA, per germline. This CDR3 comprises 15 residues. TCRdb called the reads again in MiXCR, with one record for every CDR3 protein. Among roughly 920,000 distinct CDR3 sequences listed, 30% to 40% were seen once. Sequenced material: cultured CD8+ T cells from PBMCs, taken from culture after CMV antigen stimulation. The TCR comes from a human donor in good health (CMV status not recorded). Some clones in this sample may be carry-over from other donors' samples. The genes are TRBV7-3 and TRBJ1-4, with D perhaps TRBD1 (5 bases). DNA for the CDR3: TGTGCCAGCAGCCCGGCCCAGGGAACTAATGAAAAACTGTTTTTT. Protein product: CASSPAQGTNEKLFF.